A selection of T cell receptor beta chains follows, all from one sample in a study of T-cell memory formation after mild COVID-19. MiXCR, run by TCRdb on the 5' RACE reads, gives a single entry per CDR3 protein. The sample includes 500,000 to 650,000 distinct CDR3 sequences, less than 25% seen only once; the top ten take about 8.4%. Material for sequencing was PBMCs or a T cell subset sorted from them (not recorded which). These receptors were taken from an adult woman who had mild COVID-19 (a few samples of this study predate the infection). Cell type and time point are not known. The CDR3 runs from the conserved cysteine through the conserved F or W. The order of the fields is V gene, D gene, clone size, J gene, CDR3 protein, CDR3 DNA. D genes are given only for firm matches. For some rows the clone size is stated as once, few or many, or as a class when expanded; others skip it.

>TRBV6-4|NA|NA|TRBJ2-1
CASSDSISRQRDEQFF
TGTGCCAGCAGTGACTCGATATCAAGGCAGAGGGATGAGCAGTTCTTC
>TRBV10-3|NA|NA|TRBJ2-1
CAISDGLVGYNEQFF
TGTGCCATCAGTGATGGCCTAGTTGGCTACAATGAGCAGTTCTTC
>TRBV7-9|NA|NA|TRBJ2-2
CASSLGSETGELFF
TGTGCCAGCAGCTTAGGGTCAGAGACCGGGGAGCTGTTTTTT
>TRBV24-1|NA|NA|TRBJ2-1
CATSDLREEQFF
TGTGCCACCAGTGATTTGAGGGAAGAGCAGTTCTTC
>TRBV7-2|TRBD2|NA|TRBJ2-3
CASSSGGYQTDTQYF
TGTGCCAGCAGTAGCGGGGGATATCAAACAGATACGCAGTATTTT
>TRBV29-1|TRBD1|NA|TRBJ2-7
CSRAGGSYEQYF
TGCAGCAGGGCAGGGGGCTCCTACGAGCAGTACTTC
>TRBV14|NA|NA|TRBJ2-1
CASSQSEDPAGDEQFF
TGTGCCAGCAGCCAATCAGAAGACCCCGCAGGGGATGAGCAGTTCTTC
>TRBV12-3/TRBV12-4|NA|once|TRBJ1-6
CASSFWKGSKNSPLHF
TGTGCCAGCAGTTTTTGGAAGGGATCGAAGAATTCACCCCTCCACTTT
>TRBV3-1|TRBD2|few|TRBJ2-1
CASSQVWLAGAGEQFF
TGTGCCAGCAGCCAAGTTTGGCTAGCGGGAGCGGGTGAGCAGTTCTTC
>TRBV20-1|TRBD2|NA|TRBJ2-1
CSAREPGLAFDEQFF
TGCAGTGCTAGAGAACCCGGACTAGCTTTTGATGAGCAGTTCTTC
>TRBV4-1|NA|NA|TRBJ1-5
CASSQDRGDRRDNQPQHF
TGCGCCAGCAGCCAAGATCGGGGAGATAGGAGGGACAATCAGCCCCAGCATTTT
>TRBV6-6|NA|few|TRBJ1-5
CASSKTDTWQPQHF
TGTGCCAGCAGTAAAACAGATACCTGGCAGCCCCAGCATTTT
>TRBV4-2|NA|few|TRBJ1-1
CASSQDQRSEAFF
TGTGCCAGCAGCCAAGATCAGAGGAGTGAAGCTTTCTTT
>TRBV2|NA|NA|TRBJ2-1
CASEKYNEQFF
TGTGCCAGCGAGAAATACAATGAGCAGTTCTTC
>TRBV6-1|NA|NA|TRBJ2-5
CASLVLAQETQYF
TGTGCCAGTCTGGTACTAGCCCAAGAGACCCAGTACTTC
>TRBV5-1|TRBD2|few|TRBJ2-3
CASSSPTSGNPDTQYF
TGCGCCAGCAGCTCCCCGACTAGCGGGAATCCAGATACGCAGTATTTT
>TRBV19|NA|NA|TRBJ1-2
CASKLGPQGGYTF
TGTGCCAGTAAATTGGGGCCTCAGGGGGGCTACACCTTC
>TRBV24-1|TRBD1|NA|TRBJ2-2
CATRSTGTGGTGELFF
TGTGCCACCAGAAGTACCGGGACAGGGGGCACCGGGGAGCTGTTTTTT
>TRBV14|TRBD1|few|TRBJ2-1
CASSQRARGQNNEQFF
TGTGCCAGCAGCCAAAGAGCCAGGGGGCAGAACAATGAGCAGTTCTTC
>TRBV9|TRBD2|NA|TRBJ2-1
CASSPPGLAHNEQFF
TGTGCCAGCAGCCCCCCGGGACTAGCCCACAATGAGCAGTTCTTC
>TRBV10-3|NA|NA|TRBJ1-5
CAISGRAGEPQHF
TGTGCCATCAGTGGCAGGGCAGGGGAGCCCCAGCATTTT
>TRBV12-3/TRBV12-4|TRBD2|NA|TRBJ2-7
CASSPAISGSPYEQYF
TGTGCCAGCAGCCCCGCGATTAGCGGGAGTCCTTACGAGCAGTACTTC
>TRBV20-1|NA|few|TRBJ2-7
CSATTDTYEQYF
TGCAGTGCGACGACGGACACCTACGAGCAGTACTTC
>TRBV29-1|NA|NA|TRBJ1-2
CSVAGDYGYTF
TGCAGCGTTGCCGGGGACTATGGCTACACCTTC
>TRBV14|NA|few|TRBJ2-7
CASSHQGHEEQYF
TGTGCCAGCAGCCATCAGGGACATGAAGAGCAGTACTTC
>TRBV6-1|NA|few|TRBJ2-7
CASTRLKRYEQYF
TGTGCCAGCACCAGACTGAAGAGGTACGAGCAGTACTTC
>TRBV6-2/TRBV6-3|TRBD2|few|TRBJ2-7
CASSYSKAGVYRYEQYF
TGTGCCAGCAGTTACTCGAAAGCGGGAGTATACCGTTACGAGCAGTACTTC
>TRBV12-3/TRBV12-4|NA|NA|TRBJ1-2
CASRLPGVNYGYTF
TGTGCCAGCAGACTTCCGGGTGTCAACTATGGCTACACCTTC
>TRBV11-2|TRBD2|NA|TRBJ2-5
CASSLFQGLAGEETQYF
TGTGCCAGCAGCTTATTCCAGGGACTAGCGGGGGAAGAGACCCAGTACTTC
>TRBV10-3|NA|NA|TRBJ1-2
CAISESKQGDYGYTF
TGTGCCATCAGTGAGTCAAAACAGGGCGACTATGGCTACACCTTC
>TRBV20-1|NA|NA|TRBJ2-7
CSALYSHSYEQYF
TGCAGTGCTTTATACAGCCACTCCTACGAGCAGTACTTC
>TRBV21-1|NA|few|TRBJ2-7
CASRPTDRVDYEQYF
TGTGCCAGCAGGCCTACTGACAGGGTTGACTACGAGCAGTACTTC
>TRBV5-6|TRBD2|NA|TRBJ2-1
CASSPKNSGVIEFF
TGTGCCAGCAGCCCCAAGAATAGCGGGGTTATTGAGTTCTTC
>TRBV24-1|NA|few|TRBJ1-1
CATSDLGRAGAFF
TGTGCCACCAGTGATTTGGGAAGGGCCGGGGCTTTCTTT
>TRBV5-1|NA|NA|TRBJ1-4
CASSPGVSSDEKLFF
TGCGCCAGCAGCCCGGGGGTCAGTTCAGATGAAAAACTGTTTTTT
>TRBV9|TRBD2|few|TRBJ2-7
CASSRTSGPYEQYF
TGTGCCAGCAGTCGGACTAGCGGGCCCTACGAGCAGTACTTC
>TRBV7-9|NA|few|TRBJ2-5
CASSPAGIGGQETQYF
TGTGCCAGCAGCCCCGCCGGAATTGGCGGGCAAGAGACCCAGTACTTC
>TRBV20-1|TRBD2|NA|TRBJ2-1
CSARDTASGESYNEQFF
TGCAGTGCTAGAGATACGGCTAGCGGAGAGTCCTACAATGAGCAGTTCTTC
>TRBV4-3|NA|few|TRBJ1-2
CASSQRGEVDGYTF
TGCGCCAGCAGCCAAAGGGGGGAAGTCGATGGCTACACCTTC
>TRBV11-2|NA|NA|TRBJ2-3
CASSLPTGGGQSTDTQYF
TGTGCCAGCAGCTTACCCACCGGGGGGGGACAGAGCACAGATACGCAGTATTTT
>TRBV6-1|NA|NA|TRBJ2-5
CASSINWETQYF
TGTGCCAGCAGTATAAATTGGGAGACCCAGTACTTC
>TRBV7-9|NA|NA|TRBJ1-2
CASSLEGVARYGYTF
TGTGCCAGCAGCCTAGAGGGGGTCGCCCGGTATGGCTACACCTTC
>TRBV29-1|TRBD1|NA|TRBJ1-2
CSVGGTGDGYTF
TGCAGCGTCGGCGGGACAGGGGATGGCTACACCTTC
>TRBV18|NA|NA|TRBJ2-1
CASSPIAVSSYNEQFF
TGTGCCAGCTCACCGATAGCGGTTAGCTCCTACAATGAGCAGTTCTTC
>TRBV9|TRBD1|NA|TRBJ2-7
CASSRSSTGGIVYEQYF
TGTGCCAGCAGCCGAAGCTCAACAGGGGGCATCGTATACGAGCAGTACTTC
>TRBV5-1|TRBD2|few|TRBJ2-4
CASSLTVGGRENIQYF
TGCGCCAGCAGCTTGACGGTGGGAGGGAGAGAAAACATTCAGTACTTC
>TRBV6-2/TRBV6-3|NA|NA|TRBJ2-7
CASSYGEGINSYEQYF
TGTGCCAGCAGTTACGGCGAGGGGATAAACTCCTACGAGCAGTACTTC
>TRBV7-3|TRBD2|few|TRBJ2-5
CASTRTRSPGLAPQETQYF
TGTGCCAGCACCAGAACCCGGTCTCCGGGACTAGCTCCCCAAGAGACCCAGTACTTC
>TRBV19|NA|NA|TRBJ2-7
CASSIGGGGEYEQYF
TGTGCCAGTAGTATAGGTGGAGGGGGTGAGTACGAGCAGTACTTC
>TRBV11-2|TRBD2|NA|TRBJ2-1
CASSPPRLAAMYNEQFF
TGTGCCAGCAGCCCACCGAGACTAGCGGCAATGTACAATGAGCAGTTCTTC
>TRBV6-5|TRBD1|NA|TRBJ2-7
CASRIGVTGDTYEQYF
TGTGCCAGCAGGATTGGAGTTACAGGGGATACCTACGAGCAGTACTTC
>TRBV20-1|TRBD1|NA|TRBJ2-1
CSASDRVYGRNEQFF
TGCAGTGCTTCCGACAGGGTATACGGTCGGAATGAGCAGTTCTTC
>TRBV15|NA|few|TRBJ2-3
CATSRRGGRGDTQYF
TGTGCCACCAGCAGGAGAGGAGGGAGAGGTGATACGCAGTATTTT
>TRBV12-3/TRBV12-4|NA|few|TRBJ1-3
CASTPGRVARVTGNTIYF
TGTGCCAGCACCCCCGGCAGGGTAGCTAGAGTAACTGGAAACACCATATATTTT